The 19 T cell receptor beta chains below come from one sample, sequenced in a study of cytomegalovirus exposure and HLA in healthy donors. The PCR was carried out with 60 Vbeta primers and 13 Jbeta primers. Repertoires were generated with immunoSEQ multiplex PCR, while TCRdb's copy carries only in-frame clones and drops some. The sample includes around 200,000 clones, over 80% seen only once; the top ten take roughly 10%. Input material: PBMCs. The origin of the receptors is a woman in her fifties or sixties in good health and CMV-seropositive.

The chain is built from TRBV7-2 and TRBJ2-7; D not resolved. The CDR3 covers 14 residues. V was clipped by 5 bases and J by 0 bases, with 11 bases between them. The germline V gene encodes CDR1 SGHTA and CDR2 FQGNSA. The chain's CDR3 is CASSPRRGSYEQYF. CDR3 coding DNA: TGTGCCAGCAGCCCACGTCGCGGCTCCTACGAGCAGTACTTC.

This chain joins TRBV6-6 and TRBJ1-5, with TRBD1 matching 8 bases. Germline loops: CDR1 MNHNY, CDR2 SVGAGI (reference sequence). CDR3 length equals 16 residues. V dropped 6 bases and J dropped 4; count of bases not matched to a gene: 11. CDR3 bases: TGTGCCAGCAGGAGACAGGGGAAGGGTGGAAATCAGCCCCAGCATTTT. Translation: CASRRQGKGGNQPQHF.

The chain couples TRBV19 to TRBJ2-1, with a possible D match to TRBD1 (9 bases). In germline, CDR1 is LNHDA, CDR2 SQIVND (reference sequence). Trimming took off 5 bases at V and 8 bases at J, with 22 bases between the two ends. The CDR3 loop spans 16 amino acids. For the CDR3, the DNA is TGTGCCAGTAGTTTTAGCGGGACAGGGTTTGGGGATGAGCAGTTCTTC. Translation: CASSFSGTGFGDEQFF.

The gene calls are TRBV30 and TRBJ1-3; 7 positions match TRBD1. The CDR3 runs to 16 residues. Germline V lookup: CDR1 GTSNPN, CDR2 SVGIG (reference sequence). Unmatched junction bases numbered 5, after V lost 0 bases and J lost 0 bases. CDR3 nucleotides: TGTGCCTGGAGTGTACGTAACAGGGGCTCTGGAAACACCATATATTTT. It specifies CAWSVRNRGSGNTIYF. The full variable domain, its missing parts supplied by reference TRBV30 and TRBJ1-3, is SQTIHQWPATLVQPVGSPLSLECTVEGTSNPNLYWYRQAAGRGLQLLFYSVGIGQISSEVPQNLSASRPQDRQFILSSKKLLLSDSGFYLCAWSVRNRGSGNTIYFGEGSWLTVV.

This clone was picked up one time. The genes are TRBV15 and TRBJ2-1; D call uncertain. Germline assignment: CDR1 LNHNV and CDR2 YYDKDF (reference sequence). V was pared by 1 base and J by 4 bases, with 11 bases between. The CDR3 is made up of 15 amino acids. The CDR3 DNA reads TGTGCCACCAGCAGAGGGCCGCTCCAATACAATGAGCAGTTCTTC. Translation gives CATSRGPLQYNEQFF.

The CDR3 DNA is TGTGCCACCAGCAGAGTGGCAGGGATCGATCAGCCCCAGCATTTT. Translation: CATSRVAGIDQPQHF. This chain uses TRBV15 with TRBJ1-5; possibly TRBD1 for D (5 bases). The CDR3 sequence is 15 residues long. V was trimmed by 1 base and J by 5 bases, leaving 12 bases between them. From germline, CDR1 is LNHNV and CDR2 YYDKDF (reference sequence).

This clone was detected many times. The gene calls are TRBV6-5 and TRBJ2-6; D may be TRBD2 (5 bases). This CDR3 is 15 amino acids long. Germline V gene lookup returns CDR1 MNHEY and CDR2 SVGAGI. V lost 7 bases, J lost 0 bases, and 10 bases lay in between. The DNA of the CDR3 is TGTGCCAGCACCAGAGGACTCTCTGGGGCCAACGTCCTGACTTTC. Its protein product is CASTRGLSGANVLTF.

This chain links TRBV10-1 with TRBJ2-1; 10 nucleotides align to TRBD2. Looked up from germline, CDR1 is WNHNN and CDR2 is SYGVQD (reference sequence). This CDR3 comprises 15 residues. Trimming removed 4 bases from V and 5 bases from J; junction bases left unmatched: 5. As DNA, the CDR3 is TGCGCCAGCAGTGTTACTAGCGGGGAGCACAATGAGCAGTTCTTC. Its translation is CASSVTSGEHNEQFF.

The J gene is TRBJ1-6, the V gene TRBV2, with D perhaps TRBD1 (6 bases). V was clipped by 8 bases and J by 5 bases, with 10 bases between them. This CDR3 contains 13 residues. Germline V CDR1 and CDR2: SNHLY, FYNNEI. CDR3 sequence: CASHRDNNSPLHF. As DNA, the CDR3 is TGTGCCAGCCACCGGGACAATAATTCACCCCTCCACTTT.

The chain uses TRBV5-5 and TRBJ2-6; TRBD1 matches 8 bases. Per the germline V gene, CDR1 is SGHKS and CDR2 is YYEKEE (reference sequence). This CDR3 has 16 amino acids. V dropped 4 bases and J dropped 4; count of bases not matched to a gene: 7. CDR3 sequence reads: CASSQSGGAGANVLTF. The CDR3 DNA sequence: TGTGCCAGCAGCCAATCAGGGGGCGCGGGGGCCAACGTCCTGACTTTC.

The rearrangement uses TRBV6-6 and TRBJ1-3, with D possibly TRBD1 on 5 matching bases. V was pared by 10 bases and J by 8 bases, with 12 bases between. Germline lookup yields CDR1 MNHNY and CDR2 SVGAGI (reference sequence). This CDR3 is 11 amino acids long. This chain's CDR3 is CATFGGDTIYF. In nucleotides, the CDR3 is TGTGCCACCTTCGGGGGGGACACCATATATTTT.

The V and J genes are TRBV5-8 and TRBJ1-4; the match to TRBD1 covers 9 bases. This CDR3 has 16 amino acids. Germline V CDR1 and CDR2: SGHTS, YDEGEE. The V gene end was trimmed by 1 base and the J gene end by 7 bases; junction bases not matched to a gene: 8. CDR3 in DNA: TGTGCCAGCAGCTTGAATTTCGGGACAGGGAGTGAAAAACTGTTTTTT. It encodes CASSLNFGTGSEKLFF.

The CDR3 DNA reads TGTGCCAGCTCACCTCAGCGGGGGCCCACAGATACGCAGTATTTT. This encodes CASSPQRGPTDTQYF. The V gene is TRBV18, the J gene TRBJ2-3, with 8 bases identical to TRBD2. The V and J ends lost 3 bases and 2 bases, in that order; junction bases with no gene match: 4. Germline-derived CDR1 and CDR2 are KGHSH and LQKENI. The CDR3 extends over 15 amino acids.

The chain recombines TRBV19 with TRBJ2-2, with 12 positions matching TRBD2. The CDR3 sequence is 16 residues long. V dropped 5 bases and J dropped 5; count of bases not matched to a gene: 6. CDR1 LNHDA and CDR2 SQIVND come from the germline V gene (reference sequence). CDR3 in DNA: TGTGCCAGTAGTTTCGAGACTAGCGGGGGTACCGGGGAGCTGTTTTTT. This translates into CASSFETSGGTGELFF.

This sequence joins TRBV6-5 and TRBJ1-4; D is uncertain. V lost 2 bases and J 8 bases, leaving 15 bases between the germline ends. This CDR3 comprises 15 residues. The germline CDR1 and CDR2 sequences are MNHEY and SVGAGI. CDR3 in DNA: TGTGCCAGCAGTTACCGAGGCCCCCCAAGCGAAAAACTGTTTTTT. Encoded protein: CASSYRGPPSEKLFF.

This CDR3 is CASSLRSTGGEGEKLFF. The CDR3 nucleotides read TGCGCCAGCAGCTTACGCTCAACAGGGGGCGAGGGTGAAAAACTGTTTTTT. The V gene is TRBV4-1, the J gene TRBJ1-4; the match to TRBD1 covers 9 bases. V lost 5 bases, J lost 7 bases, and 14 bases stayed unmatched. The germline V gene encodes CDR1 MGHRA and CDR2 YSYEKL. The CDR3 has 17 amino acids.

The chain recombines TRBV6-1 with TRBJ1-6; 7 bases match TRBD1. Per germline, CDR1 MNHNS and CDR2 SASEGT. The CDR3 spans 14 residues. Trimming took 1 base from V and 8 from J; bases not matched to a gene: 2. The CDR3 sequence: CASSEVQGDSPLHF. The CDR3 coding sequence is TGTGCCAGCAGTGAAGTGCAGGGGGATTCACCCCTCCACTTT.

This clone was seen a single time. The chain carries TRBV5-1 and TRBJ2-7; no definite D call. Germline V gene data show CDR1 as SGHRS and CDR2 as YFSETQ. The CDR3 length is 14 residues. Trimming took off 1 base at V and 2 bases at J, with 10 bases between the two ends. For the CDR3, the DNA is TGCGCCAGCAGCTTGCTGGGCAGCACCTACGAGCAGTACTTC. It is translated as CASSLLGSTYEQYF.

The V call is TRBV19, the J call TRBJ1-2; a weak D match, TRBD1 (6 bases). The length of the CDR3 is 15 residues. The germline V gene has CDR1 LNHDA and CDR2 SQIVND (reference sequence). The V end was cut by 3 bases, the J end by 2 bases, with 13 bases between. The CDR3 region has the DNA TGTGCCAGTAGTATCGACAGGCGCGCCAACTATGGCTACACCTTC. Its translation: CASSIDRRANYGYTF.